Described below is a single TCR beta chain sequence and its context. What it recognizes is unknown. The CDR3 covers 15 residues. Germline-derived CDR1 and CDR2 are MNHNS and SASEGT. From its re-call of the 5' RACE reads, TCRdb lists each CDR3 protein once, without DNA. The listing contains more than 250,000 distinct CDR3 sequences. The sample originates from a study of T cells expressing NK-cell markers. Looking at the study overall: There were seven HCMV-seropositive donors and one seronegative donor among the eight sequenced. Study-level points and caveats: The CD3+CD56-NKG2C+ fraction of a handful of donors was also led by these clonotypes.

The specimen was blood T cells: a sorted CD56 or NKG2C T cell subset, CD4+ or CD8+ T cells, or bulk PBMC T cells (not recorded which). The source is a man aged 18-30 years in good health. The gene calls are TRBV6-1 and TRBJ2-2. The CDR3 sequence is CASRLDGLNTGELFF.